This is a list of T cell receptor beta chains from one sample in a study of cytomegalovirus exposure and HLA in healthy donors. The assay was immunoSEQ multiplex PCR, and TCRdb's table has in-frame clones only and misses some. Of over 150,000 clones detected, approximately 77% appear once; the ten largest clones hold 1.2% to 1.5%. The sequencing sample was made of PBMCs. The receptors were sampled from a young man in good health and CMV-seronegative. Both conserved end residues are part of each CDR3. The D gene is left open where the match is weak. A row's size may be missing; if present it is once, few, many or a size class.

>TRBJ2-1|TRBD2|TRBV4-1|NA
TGCGCCAGCAGCCCCCTTAAATGGGCTAGCGGAGGGGAATTGGGACCCGAGCAGTTCTTC
CASSPLKWASGGELGPEQFF
>TRBJ1-3|NA|TRBV10-3|NA
TGTGCCATCAGTCGGGAGGCTGGAAACACCATATATTTT
CAISREAGNTIYF
>TRBJ2-5|NA|TRBV11-2|once
TGTGCCAGCAGCTCCGTCGCGGGACGCCGGGAGACCCAGTACTTC
CASSSVAGRRETQYF
>TRBJ1-1|NA|TRBV21-1|few
TGTGCCAGCAGCAACGTGGCAGGGAACACTGAAGCTTTCTTT
CASSNVAGNTEAFF
>TRBJ2-1|NA|TRBV2|NA
TGTGCCAGCAGGGTGAGCTACAATGAGCAGTTCTTC
CASRVSYNEQFF
>TRBJ1-1|NA|TRBV25-1|NA
TGTGCCAGCAGTGAATATCGGCAGGGCACTGAAGCTTTCTTT
CASSEYRQGTEAFF
>TRBJ1-5|TRBD1|TRBV19|NA
TGTGCCAGTAGCCAGGCTAGCGCAGGGGGAATTCAGCCCCAGCATTTT
CASSQASAGGIQPQHF
>TRBJ1-2|TRBD1|TRBV5-1|few
TGCGCCAGCGGCGAGACAGGGGCCAACTATGGCTACACCTTC
CASGETGANYGYTF
>TRBJ2-3|TRBD2|TRBV27|NA
TGTGCCAGCTTGGGGCTAGCGGGAGGGCCTGGAGCAGATACGCAGTATTTT
CASLGLAGGPGADTQYF
>TRBJ1-4|NA|TRBV6-5|once
TGTGCCAGCAGTTATCTCGGAAAACTGTTTTTT
CASSYLGKLFF
>TRBJ1-2|NA|TRBV19|NA
TGTGCCAGTAGTATGGGGCAGGCCTATGGCTACACCTTC
CASSMGQAYGYTF
>TRBJ2-3|NA|TRBV19|few
TGTGCCAGTTTGGGGAGGACAGATACGCAGTATTTT
CASLGRTDTQYF
>TRBJ2-6|TRBD1|TRBV28|NA
TGTGCCAGCAGTTCCCCGGGACAGGGAGGGGGCGGGGCCAACGTCCTGACTTTC
CASSSPGQGGGGANVLTF
>TRBJ2-5|NA|TRBV6-6|NA
TGTGCCAGCACCCAAAGGGGGGGAGGGGAGACCCAGTACTTC
CASTQRGGGETQYF
>TRBJ2-3|TRBD2|TRBV14|once
TGTGCCAGCAGCCAAGGCGGACACAGCGGGAGGGTCACAGATACGCAGTATTTT
CASSQGGHSGRVTDTQYF
>TRBJ2-7|TRBD2|TRBV5-4|NA
TGTGCCAGCAGCTTGGGCCTAGCGGAGGCCTACGAGCAGTACTTC
CASSLGLAEAYEQYF
>TRBJ2-7|NA|TRBV27|NA
TGTGCCAGCAATTCACGTGGAGGCTCCTACGAGCAGTACTTC
CASNSRGGSYEQYF
>TRBJ2-1|NA|TRBV4-3|few
TGCGCCAGCAGCCAAGAGGAGAGCGGAGCATACAATGAGCAGTTCTTC
CASSQEESGAYNEQFF
>TRBJ1-3|NA|TRBV7-9|NA
TGTGCCAGCACCCCTTCGCGGGGGGTCCCTGGAAACACCATATATTTT
CASTPSRGVPGNTIYF
>TRBJ2-1|TRBD1|TRBV10-3|NA
TGTGCCATCAGCCTTACAGGGGGCTGGATAAATGAGCAGTTCTTC
CAISLTGGWINEQFF
>TRBJ2-7|TRBD1|TRBV19|NA
TGTGCCAGTAGTATAGGACAGGGGGCGCCGGGACAGTACTTC
CASSIGQGAPGQYF
>TRBJ2-3|TRBD2|TRBV30|few
TGTGCCTGGAGTAAGGTGGGAGGGGCAGATACGCAGTATTTT
CAWSKVGGADTQYF
>TRBJ2-1|TRBD2|TRBV9|NA
TGTGCCAGCAGCTTACCCGGGACTAGCGGGGCCAATGAGCAGTTCTTC
CASSLPGTSGANEQFF
>TRBJ2-3|TRBD2|TRBV7-2|NA
TGTGCCAGCAGCTTCTCCCTAGCGGCAGATACGCAGTATTTT
CASSFSLAADTQYF
>TRBJ2-5|TRBD1|TRBV4-1|NA
TGCGCCAGCAGCCAACCTAAACAGGGGGCGATCGCCCAGTACTTC
CASSQPKQGAIAQYF
>TRBJ2-1|TRBD2|TRBV11-3|NA
TGTGCCAGCAGCTCTCCGGGACTAGCGGGAGAGCGGTTCTTC
CASSSPGLAGERFF
>TRBJ2-7|TRBD2|TRBV7-2|NA
TGTGCCAGCAGCTTTTGGGGAGCGGGAGGGATACGGGAGCAGTACTTC
CASSFWGAGGIREQYF
>TRBJ1-1|TRBD1|TRBV7-2|NA
TGTGCCAGCAGCCCGCGGGACAGGGGTGGCACTGAAGCTTTCTTT
CASSPRDRGGTEAFF
>TRBJ2-7|TRBD2|TRBV7-2|NA
TGTGCCAGCAGCTTATGGGCTAGCGGGACCCTTTACGAGCAGTACTTC
CASSLWASGTLYEQYF
>TRBJ2-4|TRBD2|TRBV7-8|NA
TGTGCCAGCAGCTCGGGGGGAGGCCCCAAAAACATTCAGTACTTC
CASSSGGGPKNIQYF
>TRBJ1-2|TRBD1|TRBV28|NA
TGTGCCAGCTGGTCATACAGGGGCAGGGTATATGGCTACACCTTC
CASWSYRGRVYGYTF
>TRBJ1-1|NA|TRBV5-6|once
TGTGCCAGCAGCTTGGCGGGGGGGAACACTGAAGCTTTCTTT
CASSLAGGNTEAFF
>TRBJ2-7|TRBD1|TRBV2|NA
TGTGCCAGCAGTGGACAGGGCCCCTACGAGCAGTACTTC
CASSGQGPYEQYF
>TRBJ2-2|TRBD1|TRBV7-9|NA
TGTGCCAGCAGCAAACCCGGGACAGGAAACACCGGGGAGCTGTTTTTT
CASSKPGTGNTGELFF
>TRBJ2-7|NA|TRBV6-5|NA
TGTGCCACCTCTTTCTCTCGGGAGCAGTACTTC
CATSFSREQYF
>TRBJ2-7|NA|TRBV7-2|NA
TGTGCCAGCAGCTTAGCGCAGGCTGGCGAGCAGTACTTC
CASSLAQAGEQYF
>TRBJ2-4|TRBD2|TRBV6-5|NA
TGTGCCAGCAGTACGGGGACTAGCGATGACATTCAGTACTTC
CASSTGTSDDIQYF
>TRBJ2-1|TRBD2|TRBV5-5|NA
TGTGCCAGCAGCTTGGGACTAGCTACCAATGAGCAGTTCTTC
CASSLGLATNEQFF
>TRBJ2-1|TRBD2|TRBV19|NA
TGTGCCAGTAGTATCAACGGGAGGGCCTTAAACAATGAGCAGTTCTTC
CASSINGRALNNEQFF
>TRBJ2-7|TRBD1|TRBV11-2|once
TGTGCCAGCAGCTTTCGTCTTACGACAGGGAGATACTACGAGCAGTACTTC
CASSFRLTTGRYYEQYF
>TRBJ2-5|TRBD1|TRBV14|NA
TGTGCCAGCAGCCTCGGACAGGGGGCGCAGGAGACCCAGTACTTC
CASSLGQGAQETQYF
>TRBJ2-3|TRBD2|TRBV27|NA
TGTGCCAGCAGTTTATCTTCGCGGGGGACGTTTAGCACAGATACGCAGTATTTT
CASSLSSRGTFSTDTQYF
>TRBJ2-7|NA|TRBV30|NA
TGTGCCTGGAACCGGGGTCAGACCTACGAGCAGTACTTC
CAWNRGQTYEQYF
>TRBJ2-1|TRBD1|TRBV28|NA
TGTGCCAGCAGTTTAGGGGACAGGGTCTACAATGAGCAGTTCTTC
CASSLGDRVYNEQFF
>TRBJ2-7|NA|TRBV4-1|NA
TGCGCCAGCAGCGAAGACCAGGCCACCTACGAGCAGTACTTC
CASSEDQATYEQYF
>TRBJ2-2|TRBD1|TRBV4-3|NA
TGCGCCAGCAGCCAAGATCCCCCAGGGGGAATAAACACCGGGGAGCTGTTTTTT
CASSQDPPGGINTGELFF
>TRBJ1-5|TRBD1|TRBV30|few
TGTGCCGCGGGACAGGACAATCAGCCCCAGCATTTT
CAAGQDNQPQHF
>TRBJ1-6|TRBD1|TRBV10-3|few
TGTGCCATCAGTGGCCCCGAGACAGGGAATTCACCCCTCCACTTT
CAISGPETGNSPLHF
>TRBJ1-5|NA|TRBV19|NA
TGTGCCAGTAGCCTTCAGTCATATAGCAATCAGCCCCAGCATTTT
CASSLQSYSNQPQHF
>TRBJ1-5|TRBD1|TRBV6-1|few
TGTGCCAGCAGTGGCCTGGGGACAGGAAAAAATCAGCCCCAGCATTTT
CASSGLGTGKNQPQHF
>TRBJ1-5|NA|TRBV30|few
TGTGCCTGGAGCCCGGAGAGAAATCAGCCCCAGCATTTT
CAWSPERNQPQHF
>TRBJ2-7|NA|TRBV14|NA
TGTGCCAGCAGCCAAGGACACTTTGGCGAGCAGTACTTC
CASSQGHFGEQYF